The rows below give T cell receptor beta chains drawn from one sample of a study of T cells in Graves' hyperthyroidism and ophthalmopathy. TCRdb analysed the multiplex PCR reads with MiXCR anew, one entry per CDR3 protein. This repertoire shows 550,000 to 800,000 distinct CDR3 sequences, around 17% found once; its top ten account for under 8.5%. Sequencing was done on a sample of blood. The receptors derive from a man aged 18 to 29 with Graves' hyperthyroidism. Each CDR3 is given with its conserved first and last residue. The order of the fields is V gene, J gene, clone size, D gene, CDR3 protein, CDR3 DNA. The D gene is left open where the match is weak. Size values are once, few and many counts, or a class for expanded clones, and some rows have none.

V gene: TRBV29-1; J gene: TRBJ2-3; clone size: many; D gene: TRBD1; CDR3 protein: CSVDKAGDRGRTDTQYF; CDR3 DNA: TGCAGCGTTGACAAGGCGGGAGACAGGGGGCGAACAGATACGCAGTATTTT
V gene: TRBV20-1; J gene: TRBJ1-5; clone size: few; D gene: TRBD1; CDR3 protein: CSARPQGALNQPQHF; CDR3 DNA: TGCAGTGCTAGACCCCAGGGGGCTTTAAATCAGCCCCAGCATTTT
V gene: TRBV7-9; J gene: TRBJ1-2; clone size: many; D gene: -; CDR3 protein: CASSFRGELPANYGYTF; CDR3 DNA: TGTGCCAGCAGCTTCCGCGGGGAGTTACCCGCTAACTATGGCTACACCTTC
V gene: TRBV20-1; J gene: TRBJ1-2; clone size: few; D gene: -; CDR3 protein: CSASLPWGGGYGYTF; CDR3 DNA: TGCAGTGCTAGCCTCCCATGGGGGGGAGGGTATGGCTACACCTTC
V gene: TRBV27; J gene: TRBJ1-5; clone size: -; D gene: -; CDR3 protein: CASARGFGEEPQHF; CDR3 DNA: TGTGCCAGCGCTAGGGGGTTTGGAGAAGAGCCCCAGCATTTT
V gene: TRBV15; J gene: TRBJ1-1; clone size: many; D gene: -; CDR3 protein: CATSTIHGTATEAFF; CDR3 DNA: TGTGCCACCAGCACAATACACGGGACCGCCACTGAAGCTTTCTTT
V gene: TRBV12-3/TRBV12-4; J gene: TRBJ2-3; clone size: many; D gene: TRBD2; CDR3 protein: CASTLGTSSTDTQYF; CDR3 DNA: TGTGCCAGCACCCTTGGGACTAGCAGCACAGATACGCAGTATTTT
V gene: TRBV10-3; J gene: TRBJ2-7; clone size: -; D gene: TRBD2; CDR3 protein: CAIRGAGTSGEGYEQYF; CDR3 DNA: TGTGCCATCAGGGGGGCCGGGACTAGCGGGGAAGGCTACGAGCAGTACTTC
V gene: TRBV5-8; J gene: TRBJ2-7; clone size: -; D gene: -; CDR3 protein: CASSTEGGAIGYEQYF; CDR3 DNA: TGTGCCAGCAGTACAGAAGGGGGGGCGATCGGGTACGAGCAGTACTTC
V gene: TRBV20-1; J gene: TRBJ2-7; clone size: -; D gene: TRBD2; CDR3 protein: CSADPSLAGEEDYEQYF; CDR3 DNA: TGCAGTGCGGACCCTTCACTAGCGGGAGAGGAGGACTACGAGCAGTACTTC
V gene: TRBV20-1; J gene: TRBJ2-1; clone size: many; D gene: TRBD2; CDR3 protein: CSARDWETSADEQFF; CDR3 DNA: TGCAGTGCTAGAGATTGGGAGACTAGCGCAGATGAGCAGTTCTTC
V gene: TRBV4-2; J gene: TRBJ2-2; clone size: few; D gene: TRBD2; CDR3 protein: CASSQGSGTSFGTGELFF; CDR3 DNA: TGTGCCAGCAGCCAAGGATCCGGGACTAGCTTTGGCACCGGGGAGCTGTTTTTT
V gene: TRBV9; J gene: TRBJ2-3; clone size: -; D gene: -; CDR3 protein: CASSVGGVAADTQYF; CDR3 DNA: TGTGCCAGCAGCGTAGGAGGAGTAGCTGCAGATACGCAGTATTTT
V gene: TRBV27; J gene: TRBJ2-1; clone size: many; D gene: -; CDR3 protein: CASSSLGTLNDEQFF; CDR3 DNA: TGTGCCAGCAGTTCATTGGGAACCCTAAACGATGAGCAGTTCTTC
V gene: TRBV6-2/TRBV6-3; J gene: TRBJ2-4; clone size: -; D gene: TRBD2; CDR3 protein: CASSYLTSGRAAPKNIQYF; CDR3 DNA: TGTGCCAGCAGTTACCTAACTAGCGGGAGGGCCGCCCCCAAAAACATTCAGTACTTC
V gene: TRBV14; J gene: TRBJ1-1; clone size: -; D gene: TRBD1; CDR3 protein: CASSLGTAITEAFF; CDR3 DNA: TGTGCCAGCAGTCTAGGGACAGCGATCACTGAAGCTTTCTTT